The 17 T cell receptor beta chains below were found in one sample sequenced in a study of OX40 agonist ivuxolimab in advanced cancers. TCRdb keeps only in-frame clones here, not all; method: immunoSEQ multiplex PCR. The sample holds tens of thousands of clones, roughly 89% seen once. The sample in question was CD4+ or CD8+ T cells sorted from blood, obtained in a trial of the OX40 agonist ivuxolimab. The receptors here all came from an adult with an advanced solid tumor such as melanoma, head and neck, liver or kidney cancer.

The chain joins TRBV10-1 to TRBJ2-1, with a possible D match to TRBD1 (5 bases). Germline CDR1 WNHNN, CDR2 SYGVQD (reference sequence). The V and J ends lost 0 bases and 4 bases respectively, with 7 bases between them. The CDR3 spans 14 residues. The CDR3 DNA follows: TGCGCCAGCAGTGAGTCGGGGCCGTACAATGAGCAGTTCTTC. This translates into CASSESGPYNEQFF.

CDR3 bases: TGTGCCAGCAACTATCAGACAGGGGACTACGAGCAGTACTTC. Protein sequence: CASNYQTGDYEQYF. The V gene is TRBV7-2, the J gene TRBJ2-7, with 8 bases lining up with TRBD1. J gave up 3 bases and V 7 bases, and 8 bases lay outside the gene matches. The length of the CDR3 is 14 residues. From germline, CDR1 is SGHTA and CDR2 FQGNSA. Combining the CDR3 with reference TRBV7-2 and TRBJ2-7 gives the whole variable domain GAGVSQSPSNKVTEKGKDVELRCDPISGHTALYWYRQSLGQGLEFLIYFQGNSAPDKSGLPSDRFSAERTGGSVSTLTIQRTQQEDSAVYLCASNYQTGDYEQYFGPGTRLTVT.

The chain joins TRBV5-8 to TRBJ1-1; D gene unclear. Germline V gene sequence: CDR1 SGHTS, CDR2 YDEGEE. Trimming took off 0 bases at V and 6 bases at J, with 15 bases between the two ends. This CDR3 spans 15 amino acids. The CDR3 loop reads CASSLVREISPEAFF. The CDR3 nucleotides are TGTGCCAGCAGCTTGGTGCGGGAGATAAGCCCTGAAGCTTTCTTT. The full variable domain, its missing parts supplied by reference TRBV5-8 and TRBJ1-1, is EAGVTQSPTHLIKTRGQQATLRCSPISGHTSVYWYQQALGLGLQFLLWYDEGEERNRGNFPPRFSGRQFPNYSSELNVNALELEDSALYLCASSLVREISPEAFFGQGTRLTVV.

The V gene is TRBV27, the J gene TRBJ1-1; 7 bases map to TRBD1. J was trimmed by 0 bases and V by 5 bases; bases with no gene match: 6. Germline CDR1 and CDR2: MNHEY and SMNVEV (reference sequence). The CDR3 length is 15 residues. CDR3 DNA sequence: TGTGCCAGCAGTCCCTGGACAGGTGTGAACACTGAAGCTTTCTTT. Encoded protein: CASSPWTGVNTEAFF.

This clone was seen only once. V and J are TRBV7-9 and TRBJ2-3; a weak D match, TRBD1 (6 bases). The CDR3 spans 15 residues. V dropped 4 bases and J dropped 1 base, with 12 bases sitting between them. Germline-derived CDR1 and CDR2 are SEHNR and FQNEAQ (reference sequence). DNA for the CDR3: TGTGCCAGCAGCTCGGACAGTCACGGCACAGATACGCAGTATTTT. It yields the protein CASSSDSHGTDTQYF.

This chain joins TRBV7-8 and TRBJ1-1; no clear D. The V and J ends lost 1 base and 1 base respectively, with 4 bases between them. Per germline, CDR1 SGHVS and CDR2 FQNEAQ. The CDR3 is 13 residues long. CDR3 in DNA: TGTGCCAGCAGCTTAGAACCGAACACTGAAGCTTTCTTT. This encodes CASSLEPNTEAFF.

DNA for the CDR3: TGTGCCACCTGGACAGGGTATAATTCACCCCTCCACTTT. Amino acid sequence: CATWTGYNSPLHF. This sequence joins TRBV6-5 and TRBJ1-6; TRBD1 matches at 8 bases. V shed 10 bases and J 4 bases; nucleotides not matched to a gene: 3. Germline V gene lookup returns CDR1 MNHEY and CDR2 SVGAGI. The CDR3 is 13 residues long.

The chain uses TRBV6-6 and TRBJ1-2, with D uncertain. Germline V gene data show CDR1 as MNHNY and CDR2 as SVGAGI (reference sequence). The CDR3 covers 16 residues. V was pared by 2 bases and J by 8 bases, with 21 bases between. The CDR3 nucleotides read TGTGCCAGCAGTTACCCAAGCCTGGGTCAGTCGAACGGCTACACCTTC. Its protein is CASSYPSLGQSNGYTF.

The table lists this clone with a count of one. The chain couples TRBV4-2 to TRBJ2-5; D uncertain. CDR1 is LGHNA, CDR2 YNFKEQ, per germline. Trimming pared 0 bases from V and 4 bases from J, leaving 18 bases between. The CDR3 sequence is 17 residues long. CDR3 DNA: TGTGCCAGCAGCCAAGACATCTCCGTCAGGTGGGGAGAGACCCAGTACTTC. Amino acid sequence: CASSQDISVRWGETQYF.

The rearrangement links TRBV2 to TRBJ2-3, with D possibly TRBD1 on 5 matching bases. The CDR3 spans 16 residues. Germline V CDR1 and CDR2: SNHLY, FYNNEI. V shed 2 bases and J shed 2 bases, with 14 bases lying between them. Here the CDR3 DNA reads TGTGCCAGCAGTGAAAGGGGCCTCCCTACCACAGATACGCAGTATTTT. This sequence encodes CASSERGLPTTDTQYF.

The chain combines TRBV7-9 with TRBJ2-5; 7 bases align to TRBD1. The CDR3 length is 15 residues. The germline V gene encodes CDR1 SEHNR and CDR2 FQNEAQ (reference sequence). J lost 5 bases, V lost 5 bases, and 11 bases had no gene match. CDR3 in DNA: TGTGCCAGCAGCCTGAGAGGTCAGGGGGACGAGACCCAGTACTTC. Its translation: CASSLRGQGDETQYF.

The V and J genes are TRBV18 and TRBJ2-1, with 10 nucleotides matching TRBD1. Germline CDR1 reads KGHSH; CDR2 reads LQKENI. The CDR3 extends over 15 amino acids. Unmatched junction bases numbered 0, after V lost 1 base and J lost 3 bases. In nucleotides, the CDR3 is TGTGCCAGCTCACCACGGACAGGGGGCTACAATGAGCAGTTCTTC. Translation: CASSPRTGGYNEQFF.

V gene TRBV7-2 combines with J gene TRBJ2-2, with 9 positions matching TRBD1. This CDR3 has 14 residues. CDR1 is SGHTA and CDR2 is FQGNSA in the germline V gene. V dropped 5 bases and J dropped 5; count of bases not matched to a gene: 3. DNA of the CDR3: TGTGCCAGCAGCCGACAGGGGGGAACCGGGGAGCTGTTTTTT. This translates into CASSRQGGTGELFF.

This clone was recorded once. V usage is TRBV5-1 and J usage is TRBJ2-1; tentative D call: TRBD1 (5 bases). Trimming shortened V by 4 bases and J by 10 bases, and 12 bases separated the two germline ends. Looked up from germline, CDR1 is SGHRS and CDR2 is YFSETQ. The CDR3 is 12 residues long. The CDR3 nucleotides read TGCGCCAGCAGCATTTCCTACAGGGAGCAGTTCTTC. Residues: CASSISYREQFF.

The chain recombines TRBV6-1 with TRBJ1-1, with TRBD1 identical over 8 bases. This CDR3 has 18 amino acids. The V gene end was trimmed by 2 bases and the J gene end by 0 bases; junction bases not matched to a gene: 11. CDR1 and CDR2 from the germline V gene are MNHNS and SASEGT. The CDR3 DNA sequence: TGTGCCAGCAGTGAAAGGTTACCAGGGGGCCCCATGAACACTGAAGCTTTCTTT. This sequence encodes CASSERLPGGPMNTEAFF.

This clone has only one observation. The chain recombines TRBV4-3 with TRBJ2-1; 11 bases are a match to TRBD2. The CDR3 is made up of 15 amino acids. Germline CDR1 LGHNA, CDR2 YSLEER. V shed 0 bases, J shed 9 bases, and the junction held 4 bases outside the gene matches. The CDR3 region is CASSQDIAGGLEQFF. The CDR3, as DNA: TGCGCCAGCAGCCAAGATATAGCGGGAGGGCTTGAGCAGTTCTTC.

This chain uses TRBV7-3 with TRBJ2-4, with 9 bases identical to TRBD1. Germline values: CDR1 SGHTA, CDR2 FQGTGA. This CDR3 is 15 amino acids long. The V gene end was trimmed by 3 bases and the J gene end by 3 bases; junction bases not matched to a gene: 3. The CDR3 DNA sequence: TGTGCCAGCAGCTTGGGACAGGGTGACAAAAACATTCAGTACTTC. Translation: CASSLGQGDKNIQYF. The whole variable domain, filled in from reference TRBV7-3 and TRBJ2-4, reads GAGVSQTPSNKVTEKGKYVELRCDPISGHTALYWYRQSLGQGPEFLIYFQGTGAADDSGLPNDRFFAVRPEGSVSTLKIQRTERGDSAVYLCASSLGQGDKNIQYFGAGTRLSVL.